This is a list of T cell receptor beta chains from one sample in a study of T-cell memory formation after mild COVID-19. TCRdb ran MiXCR on the 5' RACE reads and lists one entry per CDR3 protein. The data contain 250,000 to 350,000 distinct CDR3 sequences, 15% of them singletons. What was sequenced was PBMCs or a T cell subset sorted from them (not recorded which). The receptor set was obtained from a man aged 18-30 years who had mild COVID-19 (a few samples of this study predate the infection). Cell type and time point are not known. The CDR3 runs from the conserved cysteine through the conserved F or W. Fields, in order: V gene, J gene, CDR3 protein.

TRBV7-6,TRBJ2-1,CASSLGTSFEQFF
TRBV7-8,TRBJ2-2,CASSAGQANTGELFF
TRBV5-1,TRBJ1-3,CASSREDSSGNTIYF
TRBV12-3/TRBV12-4,TRBJ2-3,CASRLGGLVSDTQYF
TRBV9,TRBJ2-7,CASSVGPANEQYF
TRBV6-5,TRBJ1-2,CASSYAANYGYTF
TRBV4-3,TRBJ2-1,CASSQDQGRNEQFF
TRBV7-9,TRBJ2-7,CASSPTYEQYF
TRBV7-3,TRBJ2-5,CASSLNAGGYQETQYF
TRBV7-2,TRBJ1-6,CASGGGTLHF
TRBV6-2/TRBV6-3,TRBJ1-1,CASKRVAANTEAFF
TRBV7-8,TRBJ1-1,CASSSPDLPVNTEAFF
TRBV3-1,TRBJ2-3,CASSPTSGVTDTQYF
TRBV7-2,TRBJ2-4,CASSLAATLAKNIQYF
TRBV27,TRBJ2-6,CAVSGRGPGANVLTF
TRBV5-1,TRBJ2-5,CASQKGNNQETQYF
TRBV27,TRBJ2-3,CASSPPGLATDTQYF
TRBV6-2/TRBV6-3,TRBJ1-1,CASSREKGAMNTEAFF
TRBV5-1,TRBJ2-2,CASSPTTGWTGELFF
TRBV4-1,TRBJ1-2,CASSPPTGVPGYTF
TRBV6-5,TRBJ1-5,CASRADGNQPQHF
TRBV7-9,TRBJ2-7,CASSWDIRYEQYF
TRBV11-2,TRBJ1-2,CASSPLVSGRGYGYTF
TRBV27,TRBJ2-7,CASSLSPVGLGGIYEQYF
TRBV7-3,TRBJ2-3,CASSFGGAGTQYF
TRBV7-9,TRBJ2-5,CASSHDRGSETQYF
TRBV5-5,TRBJ1-2,CASSLGGLVIGYTF
TRBV7-8,TRBJ1-2,CASSRTDANYGYTF
TRBV9,TRBJ2-5,CASSSGLAGVKETQYF
TRBV9,TRBJ2-1,CASSGLADEQFF
TRBV6-2/TRBV6-3,TRBJ2-7,CASSWTGYEQYF
TRBV5-1,TRBJ1-5,CASSLVADSNQPQHF
TRBV19,TRBJ1-1,CASSSPGRTLNTEAFF
TRBV7-8,TRBJ2-3,CASSLEAGNTQYF
TRBV4-1,TRBJ2-2,CASSHLAGSPGELFF
TRBV4-1,TRBJ2-2,CASSPGAGGRTGELFF
TRBV11-2,TRBJ1-2,CASSWTRQGSNGYTF
TRBV7-2,TRBJ2-5,CASNWGGGLGETQYF
TRBV2,TRBJ1-4,CASSGTDEKLFF
TRBV5-1,TRBJ2-2,CASSVQGWNTGELFF
TRBV19,TRBJ2-5,CASSDRVQETQYF
TRBV5-4,TRBJ2-1,CASSGPGRPYEQFF
TRBV12-3/TRBV12-4,TRBJ1-1,CASSSGTGVEAFF
TRBV14,TRBJ1-6,CASSQATGSPLHF
TRBV27,TRBJ2-7,CASKAHQAATYEQYF
TRBV20-1,TRBJ2-3,CSARPPGTLDTQYF
TRBV4-3,TRBJ2-1,CASSQDRGIIYNEQFF
TRBV20-1,TRBJ2-7,CSARVTRSAYEQYF
TRBV7-2,TRBJ1-1,CASSFSGNTEAFF
TRBV5-1,TRBJ2-3,CASSSGQGARADTQYF
TRBV12-3/TRBV12-4,TRBJ1-1,CASSPGPGTSTEAFF
TRBV28,TRBJ2-4,CASSLVNIQYF
TRBV11-3,TRBJ2-3,CASSRGSETQYF
TRBV12-3/TRBV12-4,TRBJ2-1,CASSFERGTGNEQFF